Listed below are T cell receptor beta chains from one sample, sequenced in a study of patients with pleural tuberculosis. TCRdb re-called the reads through MiXCR, storing one row per CDR3 protein. The table includes about 29,000 distinct CDR3 sequences, over 15% detected once. Sequenced material: peripheral blood. The receptors shown here come from a human donor with pleural tuberculosis. Each CDR3 is given with its conserved first and last residue.

16 TRBV30 CAWSVTSGTAHYEQYF
14 TRBV12-3/TRBV12-4 CASSLGLGNTEAFF
16 TRBV7-9 CASSPRDSEYTDTQYF
16 TRBV6-2/TRBV6-3 CASSDPTRLSNTEAFF
15 TRBV27 CASSSLRPAGYEQYF
14 TRBV28 CASTPGGQQETQYF
16 TRBV7-9 CASSSGQGVMVDTQYF
17 TRBV5-1 CASSLRPLDSLTGTQYF
16 TRBV18 CASSLPPGTSYNEQFF
14 TRBV5-5 CASSLGTVGTEAFF
16 TRBV6-2/TRBV6-3 CASRHRTSGGYNEQFF
14 TRBV4-2 CASSPGRINYGYTF
15 TRBV7-9 CASSSSWTTYNEQFF
14 TRBV27 CASSSLMSTDTQYF
13 TRBV28 CASSLHSNYGYTF
18 TRBV27 CATMSEAASGGKYNEQFF
12 TRBV5-1 CASSRWGVGYTF
15 TRBV19 CASSIIGRHPNEQFF
14 TRBV11-1 CASRTGSDSLTAFF
14 TRBV3-1 CASRRKGTDHQAFF
15 TRBV27 CASKANLRGTGELFF
16 TRBV7-2 CASSPARTGGGETQYF
14 TRBV20-1 CSAVRDSFTDTQYF
15 TRBV2 CASSALRGANTEAFF
16 TRBV10-3 CATLTERARSTDTQYF
15 TRBV28 CASSLTGTGGNTIYF
16 TRBV20-1 CSARPFRTSGKETQYF
19 TRBV6-1 CASTSKGQGSVSSYNEQFF
12 TRBV3-1 CASSQETGGTFF
12 TRBV29-1 CSVVGNTGELFF
16 TRBV7-2 CASSLVPTTGTYEQYF
14 TRBV20-1 CSVVGAGEPLGQYF
11 TRBV29-1 CSQGGLTEAFF
17 TRBV4-1 CASSLRGQITTNEKLFF
12 TRBV7-9 CASSLFLGDQYF
12 TRBV6-2/TRBV6-3 CASSYQGAEQFF
16 TRBV14 CASSHLGRPSYNEQFF
16 TRBV6-6 CASSYSGTEANYGYTF
16 TRBV4-1 CASSQGPGQRDNEQFF
14 TRBV20-1 CSATTSERADTQYF
12 TRBV29-1 CSGPREGDTQYF
15 TRBV7-2 CASSLADRETGGYTF
14 TRBV2 CASTRGFRTDTQYF
17 TRBV6-4 CASSDSASGGATDTQYF
16 TRBV28 CASRGTSGRGSYEQYF